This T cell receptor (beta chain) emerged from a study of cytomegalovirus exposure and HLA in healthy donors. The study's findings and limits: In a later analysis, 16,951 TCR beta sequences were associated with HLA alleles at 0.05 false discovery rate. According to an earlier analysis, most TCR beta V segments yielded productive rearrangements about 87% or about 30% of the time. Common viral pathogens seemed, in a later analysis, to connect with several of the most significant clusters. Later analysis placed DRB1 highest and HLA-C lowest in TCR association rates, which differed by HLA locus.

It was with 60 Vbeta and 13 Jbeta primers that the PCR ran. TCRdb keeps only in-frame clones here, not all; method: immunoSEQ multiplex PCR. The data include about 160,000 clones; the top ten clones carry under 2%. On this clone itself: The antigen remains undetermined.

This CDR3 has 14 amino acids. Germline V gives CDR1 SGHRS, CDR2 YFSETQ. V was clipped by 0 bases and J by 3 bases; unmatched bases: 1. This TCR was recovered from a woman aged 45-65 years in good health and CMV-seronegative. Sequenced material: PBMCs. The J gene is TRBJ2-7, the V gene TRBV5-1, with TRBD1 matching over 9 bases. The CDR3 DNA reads TGCGCCAGCAGCTTGGGACAGGGGGACTACGAGCAGTACTTC. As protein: CASSLGQGDYEQYF.